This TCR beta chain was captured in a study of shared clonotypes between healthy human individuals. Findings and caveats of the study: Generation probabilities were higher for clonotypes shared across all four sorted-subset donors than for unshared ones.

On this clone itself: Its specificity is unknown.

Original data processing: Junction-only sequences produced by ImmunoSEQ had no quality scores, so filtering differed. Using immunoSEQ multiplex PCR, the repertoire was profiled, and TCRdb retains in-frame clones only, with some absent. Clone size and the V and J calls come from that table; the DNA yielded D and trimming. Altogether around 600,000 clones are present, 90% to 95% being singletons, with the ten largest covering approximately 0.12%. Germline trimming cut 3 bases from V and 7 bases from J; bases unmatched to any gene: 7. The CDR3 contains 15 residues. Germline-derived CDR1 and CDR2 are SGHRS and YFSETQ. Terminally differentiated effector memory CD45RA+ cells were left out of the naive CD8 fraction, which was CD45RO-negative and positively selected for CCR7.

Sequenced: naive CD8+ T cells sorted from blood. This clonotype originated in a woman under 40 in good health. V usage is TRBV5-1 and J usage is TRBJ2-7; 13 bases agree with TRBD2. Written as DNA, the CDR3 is TGCGCCAGCAGCTCCACTAGCGGGAGGGCCGGGGAGCAGTACTTC. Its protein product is CASSSTSGRAGEQYF.